Listed below are T cell receptor beta chains from one sample, sequenced in a study of Ad26.COV2.S vaccination and SARS-CoV-2 variants. The protocol was immunoSEQ multiplex PCR, while the TCRdb copy is restricted to in-frame clones and leaves out a portion. This table holds hundreds of thousands of clones, 75% to 90% found once. The sequences come from peripheral blood, collected in a trial of Ad26.COV2.S vaccine versus placebo. The receptors originated from a person between 18 and 65 years old who received the Ad26.COV2.S COVID-19 vaccine or a placebo. Each CDR3 is given with its conserved first and last residue. D genes are given only for firm matches. Size is omitted from some rows. Given values are once, few, many or a class for expanded clones.

TRBV7-2	15	.	few	TRBJ1-5	CASNALPGSGQPQHF	TGTGCCAGCAACGCTCTCCCCGGTTCGGGTCAGCCCCAGCATTTT
TRBV5-1	15	TRBD2	.	TRBJ2-7	CASSPLIGGAGEQYF	TGCGCCAGCAGCCCTCTTATCGGGGGGGCAGGGGAGCAGTACTTC
TRBV6-5	12	TRBD1	.	TRBJ1-2	CASFSGGSGYTF	TGTGCCAGTTTCTCAGGGGGATCGGGCTACACCTTC
TRBV24-1	16	TRBD1	.	TRBJ1-5	CATSDRQGRSNQPQHF	TGTGCCACCAGTGATCGACAGGGAAGGAGCAATCAGCCCCAGCATTTT
TRBV5-5	14	.	.	TRBJ2-2	CASSPQLNTGELFF	TGTGCCAGCAGCCCCCAGTTGAACACCGGGGAGCTGTTTTTT
TRBV18	16	TRBD1	.	TRBJ1-1	CASSPYGGQGNTEAFF	TGTGCCAGCTCACCATACGGTGGACAGGGGAACACTGAAGCTTTCTTT
TRBV5-4	14	.	.	TRBJ2-1	CASSLEAIRGEQFF	TGTGCCAGCAGCCTGGAGGCAATTAGGGGTGAGCAGTTCTTC
TRBV2	15	.	.	TRBJ1-2	CASSELNQANYGYTF	TGTGCCAGCAGTGAATTGAATCAAGCTAACTATGGCTACACCTTC
TRBV29-1	17	.	.	TRBJ1-2	CSVGKESGSPASRGYTF	TGCAGCGTTGGGAAGGAAAGCGGATCCCCCGCTAGCCGGGGCTACACCTTC
TRBV27	11	.	.	TRBJ1-5	CASKGNQPQHF	TGTGCCAGCAAGGGCAATCAGCCCCAGCATTTT
TRBV14	13	.	.	TRBJ1-4	CASSQGQFEKLFF	TGTGCCAGCAGCCAAGGACAGTTTGAAAAACTGTTTTTT
TRBV7-2	13	.	.	TRBJ1-5	CASSPHSNQPQHF	TGTGCCAGCAGCCCTCATAGCAATCAGCCCCAGCATTTT
TRBV21-1	16	.	.	TRBJ1-4	CASSKRKGRGGEKLFF	TGTGCCAGCAGCAAAAGGAAGGGCAGGGGAGGTGAAAAACTGTTTTTT
TRBV7-2	16	.	.	TRBJ2-1	CASSLHGTPGYNEQFF	TGTGCCAGCAGCTTACACGGGACACCTGGATACAATGAGCAGTTCTTC
TRBV7-2	14	.	.	TRBJ1-4	CASSKHKASEKLFF	TGTGCCAGCAGCAAACACAAGGCTAGTGAAAAACTGTTTTTT
TRBV2	15	TRBD1	.	TRBJ2-4	CASSDHRDRGNIQYF	TGTGCCAGCAGTGACCACCGGGACAGAGGAAACATTCAGTACTTC
TRBV12-3/TRBV12-4	13	.	.	TRBJ1-2	CASSLSRDYGYTF	TGTGCCAGCAGTTTATCCAGGGACTATGGCTACACCTTC
TRBV7-2	13	.	.	TRBJ1-1	CASSFLGGSEAFF	TGTGCCAGCAGCTTCTTAGGAGGGAGTGAAGCTTTCTTT
TRBV6-6	15	TRBD2	.	TRBJ2-1	CATRGGYAGGDEQFF	TGTGCCACCAGGGGAGGATACGCGGGAGGCGATGAGCAGTTCTTC
TRBV5-6	17	TRBD2	.	TRBJ2-5	CASSKPFLAGGQETQYF	TGTGCCAGCAGCAAACCTTTTCTGGCGGGGGGCCAAGAGACCCAGTACTTC
TRBV28	13	.	once	TRBJ1-1	CASSPGTYTEAFF	TGTGCCAGCAGTCCGGGGACGTACACTGAAGCTTTCTTT
TRBV19	18	.	once	TRBJ2-4	CASSLPPAGSPAKNIQYF	TGTGCCAGTAGTCTCCCCCCGGCGGGATCGCCGGCCAAAAACATTCAGTACTTC
TRBV28	14	TRBD1	.	TRBJ2-2	CASSTTGGTGELFF	TGTGCCAGCAGTACGACAGGGGGGACTGGGGAGCTGTTTTTT
TRBV28	14	.	.	TRBJ2-3	CASRGALWGDTQYF	TGTGCCAGCAGAGGGGCCCTATGGGGAGATACGCAGTATTTT
TRBV7-8	16	.	.	TRBJ2-7	CASSLPAGGISYEQYF	TGTGCCAGCAGCTTACCGGCTGGTGGGATTTCCTACGAGCAGTACTTC
TRBV2	14	.	.	TRBJ1-5	CASSERSGRQPQHF	TGTGCCAGCAGTGAGAGGTCAGGGCGACAGCCCCAGCATTTT
TRBV23-1	18	TRBD1	once	TRBJ1-5	CASSRTSFLDRGRQPQHF	TGCGCCAGCAGCCGCACCTCCTTTCTGGACAGGGGGAGACAGCCCCAGCATTTT
TRBV6-5	16	.	.	TRBJ1-2	CASSYSYSPALYGYTF	TGTGCCAGCAGTTACAGTTATTCCCCGGCATTGTATGGCTACACCTTC
TRBV30	13	.	.	TRBJ1-2	CAWSHTGAYGYTF	TGTGCCTGGAGCCATACGGGGGCCTATGGCTACACCTTC
TRBV5-1	14	TRBD1	.	TRBJ2-1	CASRYRGLHNEQFF	TGCGCCAGCAGGTACAGGGGGCTACACAATGAGCAGTTCTTC
TRBV6-2/TRBV6-3	15	TRBD2	many	TRBJ2-1	CASSSQTDRLAGEFF	TGTGCCAGCAGTTCCCAAACAGACAGACTAGCGGGAGAGTTCTTC
TRBV19	14	TRBD1	.	TRBJ1-5	CASMSGQGDQPQHF	TGTGCCAGTATGTCGGGACAGGGCGATCAGCCCCAGCATTTT
TRBV5-1	13	.	.	TRBJ1-1	CASSLIVSTEAFF	TGCGCCAGCAGCTTGATTGTGTCTACTGAAGCTTTCTTT
TRBV6-4	17	.	.	TRBJ2-1	CASSDDRSAPDYNEQFF	TGTGCCAGCAGTGACGATAGGTCAGCCCCCGACTACAATGAGCAGTTCTTC
TRBV18	18	.	.	TRBJ1-6	CASSPQVEGPTYNSPLHF	TGTGCCAGCTCACCACAGGTGGAGGGGCCCACCTATAATTCACCCCTCCACTTT
TRBV28	17	TRBD1	.	TRBJ1-1	CASSQDRPWEMNTEAFF	TGTGCCAGCAGCCAGGACAGGCCCTGGGAAATGAACACTGAAGCTTTCTTT
TRBV29-1	15	.	.	TRBJ2-7	CSVEIARSSSYEQYF	TGCAGCGTTGAGATCGCGAGAAGCAGCTCCTACGAGCAGTACTTC
TRBV6-2/TRBV6-3	14	.	.	TRBJ2-3	CASSYGRRTHTQYF	TGTGCCAGCAGTTACGGTAGGCGTACCCATACGCAGTATTTT
TRBV25-1	14	.	once	TRBJ2-3	CASSEGVGTDTQYF	TGTGCCAGCAGTGAAGGAGTGGGGACAGATACGCAGTATTTT
TRBV7-3	13	.	.	TRBJ2-3	CASSPTTDSAQYF	TGTGCCAGCAGCCCAACGACAGATTCGGCGCAGTATTTT
TRBV7-9	14	.	.	TRBJ2-5	CATLSGTPFGTQYF	TGTGCCACCTTGTCCGGGACCCCGTTTGGGACCCAGTACTTC
TRBV28	15	TRBD1	.	TRBJ1-1	CASSEPRDSYTEAFF	TGTGCCAGCAGTGAACCCCGGGACAGTTACACTGAAGCTTTCTTT
TRBV19	16	.	.	TRBJ1-5	CASSLLDSYSNQPQHF	TGTGCCAGTAGTCTCTTGGACAGTTATAGCAATCAGCCCCAGCATTTT
TRBV4-2	17	.	.	TRBJ1-5	CASSQVPGESSNQPQHF	TGTGCCAGCAGCCAAGTACCAGGGGAGAGCTCTAATCAGCCCCAGCATTTT
TRBV24-1	20	.	.	TRBJ2-1	CATLLGFKEGSQRDAHEQFF	TGTGCCACCCTTTTGGGCTTTAAGGAGGGGTCCCAGCGAGATGCCCATGAGCAGTTCTTC
TRBV24-1	14	.	.	TRBJ1-2	CAAGTGIANYGYTF	TGTGCCGCAGGAACGGGCATAGCTAACTATGGCTACACCTTC
TRBV5-5	17	.	.	TRBJ2-3	CASELIKRAGRPDTQYF	TGTGCCAGCGAGCTTATAAAGAGGGCAGGGAGGCCAGATACGCAGTATTTT
TRBV4-3	16	.	.	TRBJ2-3	CASSQTSVRGTDTQYF	TGCGCCAGCAGCCAAACCTCGGTCCGGGGCACAGATACGCAGTATTTT
TRBV9	18	TRBD2	.	TRBJ2-1	CASSGPSSGTRPYNEQFF	TGTGCCAGCAGCGGCCCCTCAAGCGGGACCCGGCCCTACAATGAGCAGTTCTTC
TRBV7-9	14	.	.	TRBJ1-1	CASSLETAGTEAFF	TGTGCCAGCAGCTTAGAGACGGCGGGCACTGAAGCTTTCTTT
TRBV18	16	TRBD2	.	TRBJ2-2	CASSPLAGGDTGELFF	TGTGCCAGCTCACCACTAGCGGGAGGGGACACCGGGGAGCTGTTTTTT
TRBV9	17	TRBD2	.	TRBJ2-2	CASSPTATSGRTGELFF	TGTGCCAGCAGCCCTACCGCGACTAGCGGGAGAACCGGGGAGCTGTTTTTT
TRBV28	17	TRBD1	.	TRBJ1-1	CASSPRQGRGMNTEAFF	TGTGCCAGCAGTCCCCGACAGGGCAGAGGGATGAACACTGAAGCTTTCTTT
TRBV6-5	14	.	.	TRBJ2-2	CASVGQPNTGELFF	TGTGCCAGCGTCGGACAGCCTAACACCGGGGAGCTGTTTTTT
TRBV7-2	12	.	.	TRBJ2-5	CASSGAGETQYF	TGTGCCAGCAGCGGTGCAGGGGAGACCCAGTACTTC
TRBV7-2	16	TRBD1	once	TRBJ2-5	CASSYRQGAFGETQYF	TGTGCCAGCAGCTACCGACAGGGGGCCTTCGGAGAGACCCAGTACTTC
TRBV4-3	16	.	.	TRBJ2-1	CASSQEDMSSYNEQFF	TGCGCCAGCAGCCAAGAGGACATGAGCTCCTACAATGAGCAGTTCTTC
TRBV7-2	16	TRBD1	.	TRBJ1-5	CASSLGGQNSNQPQHF	TGTGCCAGCAGCTTAGGGGGACAGAATAGCAATCAGCCCCAGCATTTT
TRBV5-5	15	.	.	TRBJ2-1	CASSLDPTNYNEQFF	TGTGCCAGCAGCTTGGACCCGACTAACTACAATGAGCAGTTCTTC